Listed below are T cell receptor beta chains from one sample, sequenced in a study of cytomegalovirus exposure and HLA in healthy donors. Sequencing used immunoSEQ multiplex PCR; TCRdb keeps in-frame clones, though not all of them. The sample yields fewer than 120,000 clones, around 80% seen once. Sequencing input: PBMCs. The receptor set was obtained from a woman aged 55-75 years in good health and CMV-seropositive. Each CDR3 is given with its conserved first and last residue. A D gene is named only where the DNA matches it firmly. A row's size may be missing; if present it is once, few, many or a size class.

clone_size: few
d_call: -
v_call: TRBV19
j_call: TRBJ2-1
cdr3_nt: TGTGCCAGTCGAACGGGGAGCGGTGACAATGAGCAGTTCTTC
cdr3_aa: CASRTGSGDNEQFF

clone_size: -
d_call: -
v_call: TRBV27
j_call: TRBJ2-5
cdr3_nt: TGTGCCAGCAGTCCAACAACTAGAAGCGACCAAGAGACCCAGTACTTC
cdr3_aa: CASSPTTRSDQETQYF

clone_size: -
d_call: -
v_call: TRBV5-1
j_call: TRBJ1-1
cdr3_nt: TGCGCCAGCCAGGGGTATACTGAAGCTTTCTTT
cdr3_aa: CASQGYTEAFF

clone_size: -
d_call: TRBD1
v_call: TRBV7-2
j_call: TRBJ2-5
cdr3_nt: TGTGCCAGCAGCTTACACCACGGGACAGGACCCGAGACCCAGTACTTC
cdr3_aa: CASSLHHGTGPETQYF

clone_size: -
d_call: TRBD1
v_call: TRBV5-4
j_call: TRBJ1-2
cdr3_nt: TGTGCCAGCAGCTCAGGGACAGGGGGGTTGGGCTACACCTTC
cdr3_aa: CASSSGTGGLGYTF

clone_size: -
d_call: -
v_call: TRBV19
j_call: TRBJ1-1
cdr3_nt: TGTGCCAGTAGTATAGCCCGTTGGGCCCGAGGGACTGAAGCTTTCTTT
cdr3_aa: CASSIARWARGTEAFF

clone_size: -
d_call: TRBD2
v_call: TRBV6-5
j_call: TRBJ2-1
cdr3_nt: TGTGCCAGCAGTTACGCGCTAGCGGGAGTAGGTGAGCAGTTCTTC
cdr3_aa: CASSYALAGVGEQFF

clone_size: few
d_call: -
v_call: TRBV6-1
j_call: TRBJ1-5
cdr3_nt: TGTGCCAGCAGCCTCAGGGGTCAGTGGTCGCAGCCCCAGCATTTT
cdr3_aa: CASSLRGQWSQPQHF

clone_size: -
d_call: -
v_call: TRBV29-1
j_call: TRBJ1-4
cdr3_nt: TGCAGCGTTCTTACAGGGTCAAATGAAAAACTGTTTTTT
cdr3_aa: CSVLTGSNEKLFF

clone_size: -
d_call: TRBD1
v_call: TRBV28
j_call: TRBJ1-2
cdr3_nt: TGTGCCAGCCGGGGCCTCGGACAGGGCAGAGGCTACACCTTC
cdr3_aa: CASRGLGQGRGYTF

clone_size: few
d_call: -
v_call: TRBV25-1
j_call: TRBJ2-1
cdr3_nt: TGTGCCAGCAACCCGACGTCCGGGGTCGGTGAGCAGTTCTTC
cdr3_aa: CASNPTSGVGEQFF

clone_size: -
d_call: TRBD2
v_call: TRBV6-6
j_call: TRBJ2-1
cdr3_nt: TGTGCCAGCAGCTATCTAGCGGGAACTTACAATGAGCAGTTCTTC
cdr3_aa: CASSYLAGTYNEQFF

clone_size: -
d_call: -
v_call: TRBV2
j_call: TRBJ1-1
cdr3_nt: TGTGCCAGCAGAGCACAGGTCCGTAACACTGAAGCTTTCTTT
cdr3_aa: CASRAQVRNTEAFF

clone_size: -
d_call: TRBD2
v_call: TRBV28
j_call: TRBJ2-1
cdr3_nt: TGTGCCAGCAGCCCGGGACTATCAGGGTATGAGCAGTTCTTC
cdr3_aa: CASSPGLSGYEQFF

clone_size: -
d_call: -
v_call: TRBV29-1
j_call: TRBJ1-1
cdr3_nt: TGCAGCGTTGAGGTCGGGATGGAGACTGAAGCTTTCTTT
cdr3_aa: CSVEVGMETEAFF

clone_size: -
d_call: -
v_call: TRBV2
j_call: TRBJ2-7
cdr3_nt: TGTGCCGGTACACCAGCGGGCTACGAGCAGTACTTC
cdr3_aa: CAGTPAGYEQYF

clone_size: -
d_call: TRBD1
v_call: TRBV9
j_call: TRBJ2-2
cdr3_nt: TGTGCCAGCAGCCCCCGAGGGGACAGGAACACCGGGGAGCTGTTTTTT
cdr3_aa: CASSPRGDRNTGELFF

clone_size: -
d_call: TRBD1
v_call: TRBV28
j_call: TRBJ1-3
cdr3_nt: TGTGCCAGCAGGTCGGGACAGGGGGTCGGGAACACCATATATTTT
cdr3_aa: CASRSGQGVGNTIYF

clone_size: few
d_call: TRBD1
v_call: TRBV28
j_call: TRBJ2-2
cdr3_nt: TGTGCCAGCAGTTGGGGAGGACAGGGAAAGCTGTTTTTT
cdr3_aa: CASSWGGQGKLFF

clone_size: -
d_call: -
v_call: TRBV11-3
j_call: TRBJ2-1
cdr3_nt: TGTGCCAGCAGCCCGGGCTACAATGAGCAGTTCTTC
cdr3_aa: CASSPGYNEQFF

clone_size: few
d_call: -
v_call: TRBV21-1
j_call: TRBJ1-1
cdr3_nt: TGTGCCAGCAGGGGGACAGGGGTTGGGGCTGAAGCTTTCTTT
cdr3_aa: CASRGTGVGAEAFF

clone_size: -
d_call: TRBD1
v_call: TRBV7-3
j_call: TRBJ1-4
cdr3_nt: TGTGCCAGCAGGTCCGGGACAGGGGATGAAAAACTGTTTTTT
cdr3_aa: CASRSGTGDEKLFF

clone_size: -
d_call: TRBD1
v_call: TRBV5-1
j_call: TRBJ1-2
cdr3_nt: TGCGCCAGCAGCTACCAAGGACAGGGGGCGCAAGGCTACACCTTC
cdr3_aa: CASSYQGQGAQGYTF

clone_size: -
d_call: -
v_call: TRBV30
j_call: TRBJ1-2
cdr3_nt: TGTGCCTGGTTAGCCACGTCTATGGGGGGGTATGGCTACACCTTC
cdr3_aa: CAWLATSMGGYGYTF

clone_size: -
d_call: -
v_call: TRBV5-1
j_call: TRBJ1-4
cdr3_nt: TGCGCCAGCAGCTTATCCGGAGTTAATGAAAAACTGTTTTTT
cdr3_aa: CASSLSGVNEKLFF

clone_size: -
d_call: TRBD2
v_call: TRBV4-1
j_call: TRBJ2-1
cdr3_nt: TGCGCCAGCAGCCCCCGTGCCCAAGGTCTCGGGAGGGGCAATGAGCAGTTCTTC
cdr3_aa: CASSPRAQGLGRGNEQFF

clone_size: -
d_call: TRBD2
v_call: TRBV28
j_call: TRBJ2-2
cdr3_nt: TGTGCCAGCAAGTGGGGACTAGCTAACACCGGGGAGCTGTTTTTT
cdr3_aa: CASKWGLANTGELFF

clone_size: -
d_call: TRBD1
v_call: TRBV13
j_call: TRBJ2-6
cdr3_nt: TGTGCCAGCAGCTTAGGGACAGGGGGCTCTGGGGCCAACGTCCTGACTTTC
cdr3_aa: CASSLGTGGSGANVLTF

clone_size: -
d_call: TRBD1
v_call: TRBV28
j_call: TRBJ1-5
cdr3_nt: TGTGCCAGCAGTTTTTGGGACAGCTATAGCAATCAGCCCCAGCATTTT
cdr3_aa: CASSFWDSYSNQPQHF

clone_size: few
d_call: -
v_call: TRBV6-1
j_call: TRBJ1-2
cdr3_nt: TGTGCCAGCAGTACCCAAGCCGGAGGATATGGCTACACCTTC
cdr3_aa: CASSTQAGGYGYTF

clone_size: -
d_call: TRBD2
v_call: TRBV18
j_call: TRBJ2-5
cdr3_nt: TGTGCCAGCTCACCAAGGGGCGGGAGTGGAGAGACCCAGTACTTC
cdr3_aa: CASSPRGGSGETQYF

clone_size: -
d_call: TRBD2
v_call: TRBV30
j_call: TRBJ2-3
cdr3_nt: TGTGCCGGGGGGGGGAACACAGATACGCAGTATTTT
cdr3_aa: CAGGGNTDTQYF

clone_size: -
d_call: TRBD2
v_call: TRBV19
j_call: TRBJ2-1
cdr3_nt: TGTGCCAGTACAGCGGGATACAATGAGCAGTTCTTC
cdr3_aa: CASTAGYNEQFF

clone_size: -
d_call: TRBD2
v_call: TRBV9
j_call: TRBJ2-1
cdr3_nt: TGTGCCAGCAGCGTAGGGGCGGGGGGTACTAGCGGGAGATTCAATGAGCAGTTCTTC
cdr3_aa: CASSVGAGGTSGRFNEQFF

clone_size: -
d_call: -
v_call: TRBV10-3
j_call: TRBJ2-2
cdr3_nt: TGTGCCATCAGCCCCATGAACACCGGGGAGCTGTTTTTT
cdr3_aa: CAISPMNTGELFF